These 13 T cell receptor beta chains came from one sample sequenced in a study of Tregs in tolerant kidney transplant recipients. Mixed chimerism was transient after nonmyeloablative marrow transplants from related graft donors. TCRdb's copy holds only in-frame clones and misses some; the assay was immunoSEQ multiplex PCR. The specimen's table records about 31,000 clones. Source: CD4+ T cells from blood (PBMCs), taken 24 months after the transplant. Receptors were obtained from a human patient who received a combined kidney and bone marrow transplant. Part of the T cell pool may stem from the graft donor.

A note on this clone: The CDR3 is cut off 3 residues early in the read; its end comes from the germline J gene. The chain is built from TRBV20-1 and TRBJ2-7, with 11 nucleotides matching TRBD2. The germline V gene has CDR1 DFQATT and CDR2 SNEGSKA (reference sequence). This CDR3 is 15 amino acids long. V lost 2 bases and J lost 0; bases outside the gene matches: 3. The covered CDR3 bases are TGCAGTGCTAGACCCGGACTAGCGGGCTCCTACGAG. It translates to CSARPGLAGSYE. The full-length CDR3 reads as CSARPGLAGSYEQYF.

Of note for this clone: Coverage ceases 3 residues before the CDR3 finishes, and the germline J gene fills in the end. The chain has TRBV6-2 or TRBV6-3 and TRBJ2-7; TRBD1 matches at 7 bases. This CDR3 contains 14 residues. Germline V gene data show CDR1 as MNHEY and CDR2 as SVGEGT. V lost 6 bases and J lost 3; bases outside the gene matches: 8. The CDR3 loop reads CASSRQGPLYEQYF. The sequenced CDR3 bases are TGTGCCAGCAGCCGACAGGGTCCCCTCTACGAG.

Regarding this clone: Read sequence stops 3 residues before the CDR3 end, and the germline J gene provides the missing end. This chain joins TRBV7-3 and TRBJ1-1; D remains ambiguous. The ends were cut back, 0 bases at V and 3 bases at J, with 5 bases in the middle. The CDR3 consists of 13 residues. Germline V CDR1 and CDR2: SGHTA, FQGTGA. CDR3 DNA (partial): TGTGCCAGCAGCTTAACGGGCGACACTGAA. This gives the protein CASSLTGDTE. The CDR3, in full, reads CASSLTGDTEAFF.

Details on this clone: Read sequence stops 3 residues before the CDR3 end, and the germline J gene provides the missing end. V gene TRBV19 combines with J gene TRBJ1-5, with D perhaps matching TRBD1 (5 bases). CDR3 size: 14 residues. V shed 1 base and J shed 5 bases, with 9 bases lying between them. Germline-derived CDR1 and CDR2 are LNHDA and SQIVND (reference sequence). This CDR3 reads CASSIGGDHQPQHF. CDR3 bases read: TGTGCCAGTAGTATAGGAGGGGATCATCAGCCC.

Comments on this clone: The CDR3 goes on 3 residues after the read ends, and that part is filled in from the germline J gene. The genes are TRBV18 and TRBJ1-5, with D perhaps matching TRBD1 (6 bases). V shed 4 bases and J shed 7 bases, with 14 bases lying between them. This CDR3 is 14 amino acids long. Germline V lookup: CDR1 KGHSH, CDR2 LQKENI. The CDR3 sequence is CASSLYRDQQPQHF. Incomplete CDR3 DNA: TGTGCCAGCTCACTTTACAGGGACCAACAGCCC.

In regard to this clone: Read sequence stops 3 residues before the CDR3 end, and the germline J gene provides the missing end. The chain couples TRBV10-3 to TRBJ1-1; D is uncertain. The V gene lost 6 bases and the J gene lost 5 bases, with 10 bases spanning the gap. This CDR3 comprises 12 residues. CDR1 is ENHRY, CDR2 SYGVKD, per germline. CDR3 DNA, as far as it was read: TGTGCCATCAGAGCTGCCGGGACTGAA. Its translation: CAIRAAGTE. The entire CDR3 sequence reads CAIRAAGTEAFF.

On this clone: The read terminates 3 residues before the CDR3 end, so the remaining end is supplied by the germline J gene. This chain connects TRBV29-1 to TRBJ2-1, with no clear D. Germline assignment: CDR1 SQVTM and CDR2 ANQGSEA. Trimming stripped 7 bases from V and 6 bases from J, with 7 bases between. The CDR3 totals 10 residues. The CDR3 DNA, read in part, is TGCAGCGCCAGAATCAATGAG. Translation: CSARINE. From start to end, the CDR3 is CSARINEQFF.

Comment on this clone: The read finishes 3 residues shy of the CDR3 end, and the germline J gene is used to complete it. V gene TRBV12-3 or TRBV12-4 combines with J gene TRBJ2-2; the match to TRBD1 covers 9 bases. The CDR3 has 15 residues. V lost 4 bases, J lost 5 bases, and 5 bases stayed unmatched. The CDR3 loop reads CASSSGTGRTGELFF. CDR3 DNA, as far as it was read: TGTGCCAGCAGTTCCGGGACAGGGCGAACCGGGGAG.

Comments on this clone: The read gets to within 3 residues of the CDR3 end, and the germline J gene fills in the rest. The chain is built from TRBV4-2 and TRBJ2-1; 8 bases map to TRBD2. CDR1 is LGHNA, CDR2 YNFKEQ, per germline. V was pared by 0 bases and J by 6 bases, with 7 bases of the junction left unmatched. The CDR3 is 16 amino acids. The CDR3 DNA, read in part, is TGTGCCAGCAGCCAAGAACCCCGGCTAGCGGGCAATGAG. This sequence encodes CASSQEPRLAGNE. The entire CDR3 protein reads CASSQEPRLAGNEQFF.

The sequenced CDR3 bases are TGCAGTGCTACTGGGACTAGCGGGAGTTATTCCTACGAG. It codes for CSATGTSGSYSYE. The whole CDR3 region reads CSATGTSGSYSYEQYF. The J gene is TRBJ2-7, the V gene TRBV20-1; TRBD2 agrees at 14 bases. The missing CDR3 end, 3 residues past where the read stops, is filled in from the germline J gene. The CDR3 runs to 16 residues. Germline V CDR1 and CDR2: DFQATT, SNEGSKA (reference sequence). The trim removed 4 bases at V and 1 base at J, leaving 6 bases unmatched.

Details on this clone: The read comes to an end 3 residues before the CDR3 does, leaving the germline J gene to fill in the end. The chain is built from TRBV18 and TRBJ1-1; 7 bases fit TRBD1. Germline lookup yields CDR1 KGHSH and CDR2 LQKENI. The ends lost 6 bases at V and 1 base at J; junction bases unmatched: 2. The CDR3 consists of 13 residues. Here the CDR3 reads CASSRQGNTEAFF. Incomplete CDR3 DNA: TGTGCCAGCTCGCGACAGGGGAACACTGAA.

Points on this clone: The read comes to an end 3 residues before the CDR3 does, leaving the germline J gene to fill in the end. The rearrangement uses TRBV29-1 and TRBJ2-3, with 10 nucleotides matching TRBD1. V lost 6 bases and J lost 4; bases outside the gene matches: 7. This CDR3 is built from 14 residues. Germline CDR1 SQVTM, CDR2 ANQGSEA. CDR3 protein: CSVSRDRGPDTQYF. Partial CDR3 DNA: TGCAGCGTGTCCCGGGACAGGGGCCCAGATACG.

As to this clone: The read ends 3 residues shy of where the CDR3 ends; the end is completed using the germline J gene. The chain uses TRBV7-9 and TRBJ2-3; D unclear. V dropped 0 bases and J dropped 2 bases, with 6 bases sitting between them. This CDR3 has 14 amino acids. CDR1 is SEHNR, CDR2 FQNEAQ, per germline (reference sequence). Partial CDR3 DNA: TGTGCCAGCAGCTTAGCAGGGTTCACAGATACG. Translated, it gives CASSLAGFTDT. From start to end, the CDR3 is CASSLAGFTDTQYF.